This T cell receptor (beta chain) was identified during a study of blood T cells in healthy people across ages. Study-wide points: Estimates of total diversity, which came from one million sequenced T cells, were considered to be underestimates.

The trim removed 3 bases at V and 3 bases at J, leaving 8 bases unmatched. CDR1 is DFQATT, CDR2 SNEGSKA, per germline (reference sequence). There are 15 residues in the CDR3. Then a second PCR, running about 7 to 11 cycles, was carried out with a sample-barcoded 5' primer and a J-beta primer mix. Using its own MiXCR run on the 5' RACE reads, TCRdb lists one record per CDR3 protein. Of around 790,000 distinct CDR3 sequences listed, around 42% were seen once; the top ten hold nearly 20%. This clonotype was detected only a few times. Antigen specificity is unknown. The sample comprised blood. The chain carries TRBV20-1 and TRBJ2-5; 9 bases map to TRBD2. The TCR sequence derives from a man aged 55 to 70 in good health. CDR3 bases: TGCAGTGCTAGTGGCGGGGGGGCCTTTAAAGAGACCCAGTACTTC. It is translated as CSASGGGAFKETQYF.